This T cell receptor (beta chain) was found in a study of blood T cell repertoires in COVID-19. Study summary: The United States, Italy and Spain supplied acute and convalescent COVID-19 samples. T cells, B-cell-depleted T cells, or PBMCs supplied cDNA or gDNA.

V shed 0 bases and J 6 bases; nucleotides not matched to a gene: 5. CDR3 length equals 15 residues. In germline, CDR1 is SGDLS, CDR2 YYNGEE. Adults between roughly 18 and 100 years of age took part from more than 20 US areas. As processed by the authors: Amplification of reference gene primers provided the estimated nucleated cell counts. Clones were read by immunoSEQ multiplex PCR, and TCRdb kept only the in-frame ones, dropping some. V and J calls and clone size are copied from that table; D and trimming were computed from the DNA. The data show 300,000 to 400,000 clones, with 88% seen just once and 0.95% to 1% held by the top ten.

The sequence came from a woman between 25 and 40 years old with acute COVID-19. The J gene is TRBJ1-2, the V gene TRBV9; 10 nucleotides agree with TRBD1. The material sequenced was PBMCs or T cells enriched from blood (not recorded which). The CDR3, as DNA: TGTGCCAGCAGCGTAGCTACGACAGGGGGCCATGGCTACACCTTC. Residues: CASSVATTGGHGYTF.